The rows below give T cell receptor beta chains drawn from one sample of a study of cytomegalovirus exposure and HLA in healthy donors. The data were produced by immunoSEQ multiplex PCR, yet TCRdb's version contains in-frame clones alone and is incomplete. Of 180,000 or so clones in the sample, approximately 85% were seen once. The material sequenced was PBMCs. These receptors were obtained from a man younger than 35 in good health and CMV-seropositive. Both conserved end residues are part of each CDR3. Fields, in order: J gene, D gene, V gene, clone size, CDR3 protein, CDR3 DNA. A D gene is named only where the DNA matches it firmly. Where a row states a size, it is once, few, many or the class of an expanded clone; other rows omit it.

J: TRBJ2-7
D: TRBD1
V: TRBV7-8
size: NA
CDR3: CASSRTGGPSDEQYF
DNA: TGTGCCAGCAGCCGGACAGGGGGGCCGTCCGACGAGCAGTACTTC

J: TRBJ2-3
D: NA
V: TRBV7-3
size: NA
CDR3: CASKLGASTDTQYF
DNA: TGTGCCAGCAAATTGGGGGCCAGCACAGATACGCAGTATTTT

J: TRBJ2-7
D: TRBD1
V: TRBV10-1
size: NA
CDR3: CASSADREFPYEQYF
DNA: TGCGCCAGCAGTGCCGACAGGGAATTCCCCTACGAGCAGTACTTC

J: TRBJ1-6
D: TRBD1
V: TRBV30
size: NA
CDR3: CASDRGPVSPLHF
DNA: TGTGCCTCGGACAGGGGGCCGGTATCACCCCTCCACTTT

J: TRBJ1-6
D: NA
V: TRBV7-2
size: NA
CDR3: CASSLSGARLTNNSPLHF
DNA: TGTGCCAGCAGCTTAAGTGGGGCCCGTCTGACAAATAATTCACCCCTCCACTTT

J: TRBJ2-7
D: TRBD2
V: TRBV27
size: NA
CDR3: CASSLGGGYEQYF
DNA: TGTGCCAGCAGTTTAGGGGGGGGGTACGAGCAGTACTTC

J: TRBJ2-7
D: NA
V: TRBV6-5
size: NA
CDR3: CASSDTYEQYF
DNA: TGTGCCAGCAGTGACACCTACGAGCAGTACTTC

J: TRBJ1-3
D: NA
V: TRBV4-2
size: NA
CDR3: CASSPTGGYSGNTIYF
DNA: TGTGCCAGCAGCCCGACCGGGGGTTACTCTGGAAACACCATATATTTT

J: TRBJ2-7
D: NA
V: TRBV28
size: NA
CDR3: CASIKANSYEQYF
DNA: TGTGCCAGCATAAAAGCGAACTCCTACGAGCAGTACTTC

J: TRBJ1-1
D: TRBD1
V: TRBV5-1
size: few
CDR3: CASSSQGTEAFF
DNA: TGCGCCAGCAGTTCACAGGGGACTGAAGCTTTCTTT

J: TRBJ1-1
D: NA
V: TRBV21-1
size: NA
CDR3: CASSKGTGGGSNTEAFF
DNA: TGTGCCAGCAGCAAAGGGACAGGAGGTGGTTCGAACACTGAAGCTTTCTTT

J: TRBJ2-7
D: TRBD1
V: TRBV4-1
size: NA
CDR3: CASSPPGGVYEQYF
DNA: TGCGCCAGCAGCCCCCCAGGGGGCGTTTACGAGCAGTACTTC

J: TRBJ2-1
D: NA
V: TRBV27
size: NA
CDR3: CASSSGGWYNEQFF
DNA: TGTGCCAGCAGTTCAGGGGGGTGGTACAATGAGCAGTTCTTC

J: TRBJ2-3
D: TRBD1
V: TRBV4-3
size: NA
CDR3: CASSQGDRVTDTQYF
DNA: TGCGCCAGCAGCCAAGGGGACAGGGTGACAGATACGCAGTATTTT

J: TRBJ2-3
D: NA
V: TRBV7-2
size: NA
CDR3: CASSFGGDTQYF
DNA: TGTGCCAGCAGCTTTGGGGGGGATACGCAGTATTTT

J: TRBJ2-7
D: TRBD1
V: TRBV4-3
size: few
CDR3: CASSPGTETYEQYF
DNA: TGCGCCAGCTCACCCGGGACAGAGACCTACGAGCAGTACTTC

J: TRBJ1-2
D: NA
V: TRBV10-3
size: NA
CDR3: CAISEDSRSYGYTF
DNA: TGTGCCATCAGTGAGGACAGCCGAAGTTATGGCTACACCTTC

J: TRBJ2-5
D: TRBD1
V: TRBV9
size: once
CDR3: CASSVGTDQETQYF
DNA: TGTGCCAGCAGCGTGGGGACAGACCAAGAGACCCAGTACTTC

J: TRBJ2-1
D: TRBD2
V: TRBV11-3
size: NA
CDR3: CASSPTSGGHNEQFF
DNA: TGTGCCAGCAGCCCCACTAGCGGGGGGCACAATGAGCAGTTCTTC

J: TRBJ1-5
D: NA
V: TRBV5-5
size: NA
CDR3: CASSLVRANNQPQHF
DNA: TGTGCCAGCAGCTTGGTCAGGGCTAACAATCAGCCCCAGCATTTT

J: TRBJ1-2
D: NA
V: TRBV6-1
size: NA
CDR3: CAMHGGNGYTF
DNA: TGTGCCATGCACGGGGGGAATGGCTACACCTTC

J: TRBJ2-1
D: TRBD1
V: TRBV4-2
size: NA
CDR3: CASSQDVRRTGRNEQFF
DNA: TGTGCCAGCAGCCAAGATGTAAGAAGGACAGGCCGAAATGAGCAGTTCTTC

J: TRBJ1-4
D: NA
V: TRBV2
size: NA
CDR3: CASSQVREGEKLFF
DNA: TGTGCCAGCAGTCAGGTCAGGGAGGGTGAAAAACTGTTTTTT

J: TRBJ1-2
D: TRBD1
V: TRBV7-3
size: NA
CDR3: CASSFRGQGAQGEGYTF
DNA: TGTGCCAGCAGCTTTAGGGGACAGGGGGCTCAAGGAGAGGGCTACACCTTC

J: TRBJ2-1
D: TRBD1
V: TRBV7-9
size: NA
CDR3: CASSLKGASTREQFF
DNA: TGTGCCAGCAGCTTGAAGGGGGCCAGTACGCGTGAGCAGTTCTTC

J: TRBJ1-6
D: TRBD1
V: TRBV10-3
size: NA
CDR3: CAISESGTGGSPLHF
DNA: TGTGCCATCAGTGAGTCCGGGACAGGTGGTTCACCCCTCCACTTT

J: TRBJ2-7
D: TRBD1
V: TRBV4-3
size: NA
CDR3: CASSQDRQGYGEQYF
DNA: TGCGCCAGCAGCCAAGATCGACAGGGTTATGGCGAGCAGTACTTC

J: TRBJ2-7
D: TRBD2
V: TRBV29-1
size: NA
CDR3: CSVQGTSGGAAQYF
DNA: TGCAGCGTGCAAGGGACTAGCGGGGGGGCGGCTCAGTACTTC

J: TRBJ1-2
D: TRBD1
V: TRBV6-6
size: few
CDR3: CASSPTGAGYTF
DNA: TGTGCCAGCAGCCCGACAGGGGCTGGCTACACCTTC

J: TRBJ1-1
D: NA
V: TRBV5-1
size: NA
CDR3: CASSLFPEGTEAFF
DNA: TGCGCCAGCAGCTTGTTCCCTGAGGGCACTGAAGCTTTCTTT

J: TRBJ2-5
D: NA
V: TRBV6-5
size: NA
CDR3: CASSYGQLQETQYF
DNA: TGTGCCAGCAGTTATGGGCAGCTACAAGAGACCCAGTACTTC

J: TRBJ2-2
D: NA
V: TRBV5-4
size: NA
CDR3: CASSLDPSVNTGELFF
DNA: TGTGCCAGCAGCTTGGATCCTAGCGTGAACACCGGGGAGCTGTTTTTT

J: TRBJ1-6
D: TRBD1
V: TRBV5-1
size: NA
CDR3: CASNEQGANSPLHF
DNA: TGCGCCAGCAACGAGCAGGGGGCTAATTCACCCCTCCACTTT

J: TRBJ2-1
D: TRBD1
V: TRBV27
size: NA
CDR3: CASSLSLPGGTEQFF
DNA: TGTGCCAGCAGTTTATCGCTTCCAGGGGGCACTGAGCAGTTCTTC

J: TRBJ2-1
D: NA
V: TRBV10-3
size: NA
CDR3: CAISPGEQFF
DNA: TGTGCCATCAGTCCGGGGGAGCAGTTCTTC

J: TRBJ2-5
D: NA
V: TRBV7-2
size: NA
CDR3: CASSPVPGTQYF
DNA: TGTGCCAGCAGCCCCGTCCCGGGTACCCAGTACTTC

J: TRBJ2-1
D: TRBD2
V: TRBV5-6
size: NA
CDR3: CASSSGLATYNEQFF
DNA: TGTGCCAGCAGCTCCGGACTAGCGACGTACAATGAGCAGTTCTTC

J: TRBJ2-3
D: NA
V: TRBV11-2
size: NA
CDR3: CASSAGLGASTDTQYF
DNA: TGTGCCAGCAGCGCAGGGTTGGGGGCTAGCACAGATACGCAGTATTTT

J: TRBJ2-1
D: TRBD1
V: TRBV6-5
size: NA
CDR3: CASSYRSQGDEQFF
DNA: TGTGCCAGCAGTTATAGGAGCCAGGGGGATGAGCAGTTCTTC

J: TRBJ1-4
D: NA
V: TRBV5-1
size: NA
CDR3: CASSLMPPGEGEKLFF
DNA: TGCGCCAGCAGCTTGATGCCGCCAGGGGAGGGTGAAAAACTGTTTTTT

J: TRBJ1-5
D: NA
V: TRBV27
size: NA
CDR3: CASRTRRSNQPQHF
DNA: TGTGCCAGCCGCACCCGGAGGAGCAATCAGCCCCAGCATTTT

J: TRBJ1-6
D: NA
V: TRBV7-2
size: NA
CDR3: CASSRPPSSYNSPLHF
DNA: TGTGCCAGCAGCCGCCCCCCGAGCTCCTATAATTCACCCCTCCACTTT

J: TRBJ2-1
D: TRBD2
V: TRBV7-2
size: once
CDR3: CASSLGSGGYNEQFF
DNA: TGTGCCAGCAGCTTAGGGAGCGGGGGGTACAATGAGCAGTTCTTC

J: TRBJ1-1
D: NA
V: TRBV4-1
size: NA
CDR3: CASSQGPGGSGEAFF
DNA: TGCGCCAGCAGCCAAGGCCCGGGGGGGTCCGGTGAAGCTTTCTTT

J: TRBJ1-4
D: TRBD1
V: TRBV19
size: few
CDR3: CASSTRGLANEKLFF
DNA: TGTGCCAGTAGTACCAGGGGGCTCGCTAATGAAAAACTGTTTTTT

J: TRBJ2-7
D: NA
V: TRBV30
size: NA
CDR3: CAWSPRLSAYEQYF
DNA: TGTGCCTGGAGTCCTCGTTTATCCGCCTACGAGCAGTACTTC

J: TRBJ2-5
D: TRBD2
V: TRBV7-9
size: NA
CDR3: CSSSLGLAGGPKETQYF
DNA: TGTTCCAGCAGCTTAGGACTAGCGGGGGGGCCTAAAGAGACCCAGTACTTC

J: TRBJ2-4
D: TRBD1
V: TRBV12-5
size: NA
CDR3: CARRTGGRFLAKNIQYF
DNA: TGTGCTAGAAGGACAGGGGGGAGGTTTCTAGCCAAAAACATTCAGTACTTC